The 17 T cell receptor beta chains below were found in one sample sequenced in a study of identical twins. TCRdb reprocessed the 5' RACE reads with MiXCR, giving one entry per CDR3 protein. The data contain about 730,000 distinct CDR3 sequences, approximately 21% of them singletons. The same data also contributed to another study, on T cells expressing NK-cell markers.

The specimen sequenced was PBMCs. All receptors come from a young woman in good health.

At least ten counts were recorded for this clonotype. The CDR3 is CSATGHIYEQYF. The CDR3 coding sequence is TGCAGTGCCACGGGACATATATACGAGCAGTACTTC. This chain uses TRBV20-1 with TRBJ2-7; possible D gene TRBD1, 6 bases. The germline V gene has CDR1 DFQATT and CDR2 SNEGSKA (reference sequence). The CDR3 is made up of 12 amino acids. Trimming removed 6 bases at V and 4 bases at J, with 13 bases between.

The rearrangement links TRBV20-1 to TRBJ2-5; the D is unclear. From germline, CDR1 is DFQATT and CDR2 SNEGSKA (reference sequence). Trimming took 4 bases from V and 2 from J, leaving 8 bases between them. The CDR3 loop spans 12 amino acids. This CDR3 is CSAKFGQETQYF. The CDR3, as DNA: TGCAGTGCTAAGTTCGGACAAGAGACCCAGTACTTC.

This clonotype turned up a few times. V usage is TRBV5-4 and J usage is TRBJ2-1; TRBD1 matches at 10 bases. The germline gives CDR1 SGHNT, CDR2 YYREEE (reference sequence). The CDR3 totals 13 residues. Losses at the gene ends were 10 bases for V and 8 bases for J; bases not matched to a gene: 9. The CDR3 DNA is TGTGCCTACCGACAGGGGGCGGCGGATGAGCAGTTCTTC. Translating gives CAYRQGAADEQFF.

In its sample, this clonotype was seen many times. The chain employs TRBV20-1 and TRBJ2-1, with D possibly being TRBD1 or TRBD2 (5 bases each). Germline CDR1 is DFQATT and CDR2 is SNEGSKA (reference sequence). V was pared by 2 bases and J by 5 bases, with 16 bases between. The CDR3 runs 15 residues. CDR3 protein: CSARKGQRINNEQFF. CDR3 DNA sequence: TGCAGTGCTAGAAAGGGGCAGCGGATCAACAATGAGCAGTTCTTC.

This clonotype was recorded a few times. CDR3 coding DNA: TGTGCCAGCAGCTTAGGTGGGGGAGGAGTAGAGACCCAGTACTTC. This codes for CASSLGGGGVETQYF. This chain uses TRBV7-9 with TRBJ2-5, with a weak D call TRBD2 (6 bases). The CDR3 runs 15 residues. CDR1 and CDR2 (germline): SEHNR, FQNEAQ (reference sequence). The V and J ends lost 1 base and 4 bases respectively, with 13 bases between them.

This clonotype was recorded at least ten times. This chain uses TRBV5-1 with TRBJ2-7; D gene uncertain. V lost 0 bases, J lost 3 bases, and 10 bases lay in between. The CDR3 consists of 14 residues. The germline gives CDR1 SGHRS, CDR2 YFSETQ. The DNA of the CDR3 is TGCGCCAGCAGCTTGGATGTCTTGGGCTACGAGCAGTACTTC. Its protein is CASSLDVLGYEQYF.

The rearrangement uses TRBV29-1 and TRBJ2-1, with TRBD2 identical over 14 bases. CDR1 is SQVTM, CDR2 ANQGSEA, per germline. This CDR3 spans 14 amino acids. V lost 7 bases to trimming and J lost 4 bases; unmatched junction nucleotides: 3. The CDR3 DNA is TGCAGCGGGGGACTAGCGGGGGCGTACAATGAGCAGTTCTTC. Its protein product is CSGGLAGAYNEQFF.

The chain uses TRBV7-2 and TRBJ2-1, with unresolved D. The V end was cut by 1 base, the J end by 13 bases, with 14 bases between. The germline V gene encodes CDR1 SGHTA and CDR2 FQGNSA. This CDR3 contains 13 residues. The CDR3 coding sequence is TGTGCCAGCAGCTTAGGAACCGATCCAAACCAGTTCTTC. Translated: CASSLGTDPNQFF. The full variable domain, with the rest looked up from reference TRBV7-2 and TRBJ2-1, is GAGVSQSPSNKVTEKGKDVELRCDPISGHTALYWYRQSLGQGLEFLIYFQGNSAPDKSGLPSDRFSAERTGGSVSTLTIQRTQQEDSAVYLCASSLGTDPNQFFGPGTRLTVL.

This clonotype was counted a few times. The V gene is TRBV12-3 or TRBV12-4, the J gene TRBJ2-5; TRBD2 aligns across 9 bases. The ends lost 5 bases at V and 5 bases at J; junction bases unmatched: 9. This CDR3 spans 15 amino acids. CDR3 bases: TGTGCCAGCAGTGCCGCTAGCGGGGATGGGGAGACCCAGTACTTC. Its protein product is CASSAASGDGETQYF.

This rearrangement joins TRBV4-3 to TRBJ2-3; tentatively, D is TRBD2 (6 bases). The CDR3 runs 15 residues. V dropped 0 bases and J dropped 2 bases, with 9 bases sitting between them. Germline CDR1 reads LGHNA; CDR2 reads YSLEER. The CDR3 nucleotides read TGCGCCAGCAGCCAAGAAGGGCGGGACACAGATACGCAGTATTTT. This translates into CASSQEGRDTDTQYF.

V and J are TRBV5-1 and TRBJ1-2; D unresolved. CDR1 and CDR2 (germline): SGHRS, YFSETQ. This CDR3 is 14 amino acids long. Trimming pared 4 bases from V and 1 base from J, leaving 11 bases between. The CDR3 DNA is TGCGCCAGCAGCGGGAGAGCGGATAACTATGGCTACACCTTC. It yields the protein CASSGRADNYGYTF.

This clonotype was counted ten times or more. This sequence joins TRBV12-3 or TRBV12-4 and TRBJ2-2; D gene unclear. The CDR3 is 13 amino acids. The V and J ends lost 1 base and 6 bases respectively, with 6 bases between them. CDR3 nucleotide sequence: TGTGCCAGCAGTTTAGTGAGCTCCGGGGAGCTGTTTTTT. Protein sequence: CASSLVSSGELFF.

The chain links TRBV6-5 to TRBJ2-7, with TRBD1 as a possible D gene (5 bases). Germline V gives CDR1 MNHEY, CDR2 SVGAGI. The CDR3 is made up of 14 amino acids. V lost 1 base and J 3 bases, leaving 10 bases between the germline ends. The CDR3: CASSYWQGDYEQYF. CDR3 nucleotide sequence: TGTGCCAGCAGTTACTGGCAAGGGGACTACGAGCAGTACTTC.

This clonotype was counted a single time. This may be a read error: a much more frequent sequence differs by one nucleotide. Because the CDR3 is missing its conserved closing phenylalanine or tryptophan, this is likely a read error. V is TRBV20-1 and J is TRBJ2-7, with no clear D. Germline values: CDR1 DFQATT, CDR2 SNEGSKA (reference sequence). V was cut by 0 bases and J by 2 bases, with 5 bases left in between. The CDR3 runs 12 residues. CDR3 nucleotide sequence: TGCAGTGCTAGAGATCGGCCCTACGAGCAGTACTCC. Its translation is CSARDRPYEQYS.

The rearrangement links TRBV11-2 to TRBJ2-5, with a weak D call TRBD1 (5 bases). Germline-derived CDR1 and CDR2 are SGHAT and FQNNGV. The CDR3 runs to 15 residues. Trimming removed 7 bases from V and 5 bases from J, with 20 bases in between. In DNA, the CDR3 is TGTGCCAGCACCCGAGTCAGGGCAGCTTACGAGACCCAGTACTTC. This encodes CASTRVRAAYETQYF.

CDR3: CASSSNPQVPGGELFF. CDR3 nucleotides: TGTGCCAGCAGTTCTAACCCCCAGGTGCCCGGCGGGGAGCTGTTTTTT. This chain uses TRBV6-5 with TRBJ2-2; D remains ambiguous. CDR1 and CDR2 from the germline V gene are MNHEY and SVGAGI. V lost 4 bases to trimming and J lost 7 bases, with 19 bases between them. The CDR3 sequence is 16 residues long.

The chain's CDR3 is CASSTAGTNNEQFF. Here the CDR3 DNA reads TGTGCCAGCAGTACAGCGGGGACAAACAATGAGCAGTTCTTC. The rearrangement uses TRBV27 and TRBJ2-1; maybe TRBD2 (7 bases). The V and J ends lost 5 bases and 5 bases respectively, with 13 bases between them. Germline lookup yields CDR1 MNHEY and CDR2 SMNVEV (reference sequence). The CDR3 runs to 14 residues.